This paragraph covers one T cell receptor beta chain sequence. This specimen belongs to a study of cytomegalovirus exposure and HLA in healthy donors. PCR primers comprised 60 Vbeta and 13 Jbeta primers. Here immunoSEQ multiplex PCR was the method, and the copy in TCRdb shows in-frame clones only, minus some. The sample has about 140,000 clones. Germline V gene sequence: CDR1 SGHRS, CDR2 YFSETQ. The CDR3 has 16 amino acids. V was shortened by 1 base and J by 6 bases, with 19 bases between the two germline ends. The sequence was obtained from a male donor in good health and CMV-seronegative. Sequencing input: PBMCs. The chain combines TRBV5-1 with TRBJ1-1; possible D gene TRBD1, 5 bases. DNA for the CDR3: TGCGCCAGCAGCTTGAACGCTGGTGCCAGGGCAGCTGAAGCTTTCTTT. Translating gives CASSLNAGARAAEAFF.